Listed below are T cell receptor beta chains from one sample, sequenced in a study of blood T cell repertoires in COVID-19. TCRdb's table, derived via immunoSEQ multiplex PCR, lists solely in-frame clones and lacks some. In the table there are roughly 72,000 clones, 88% of which are singletons. Sample: peripheral blood. The receptors come from a human donor in a cohort sampled during active COVID-19. Both conserved end residues are part of each CDR3. A D gene is named only where the DNA matches it firmly. Size is omitted from some rows. Given values are once, few, many or a class for expanded clones.

j_gene | d_gene | v_gene | abundance | CDR3nt | CDR3aa
TRBJ2-1 | . | TRBV11-3 | . | TGTGCCAGCAGCTTGAGCTACAATGAGCAGTTCTTC | CASSLSYNEQFF
TRBJ2-2 | . | TRBV5-6 | . | TGTGCCAGCAGCTTGGACAGCACCGGGGAGCTGTTTTTT | CASSLDSTGELFF
TRBJ2-1 | TRBD2 | TRBV6-1 | . | TGTGCCAGCAGTGAGCACGCTAGCGGGAGTACTAACAATGAGCAGTTCTTC | CASSEHASGSTNNEQFF
TRBJ2-5 | . | TRBV19 | . | TGTGCCAGTAGAATGACAGGATACCAAGAGACCCAGTACTTC | CASRMTGYQETQYF
TRBJ1-2 | . | TRBV7-2 | . | TGTGCCAGCACCCTTCTCGGGGGGGCCCTCTATGGCTACACCTTC | CASTLLGGALYGYTF
TRBJ2-5 | TRBD2 | TRBV4-1 | . | TGCGCCAGCAGCCAAGACCTGGGACTAGCGGGAGGGTCACAAGAGACCCAGTACTTC | CASSQDLGLAGGSQETQYF
TRBJ2-5 | TRBD1 | TRBV5-1 | . | TGCGCCAGCATAACGACAGGGGGCTCGATCGAGACCCAGTACTTC | CASITTGGSIETQYF
TRBJ1-6 | TRBD1 | TRBV6-1 | . | TGTGCCAGCAGTGACGGGACAGGGCTAACCTATAATTCACCCCTCCACTTT | CASSDGTGLTYNSPLHF
TRBJ1-1 | TRBD1 | TRBV5-6 | . | TGTGCCAGCAGTCTAAGGTGGGGACAGCGGAGGCGGGACACTGAAGCTTTCTTT | CASSLRWGQRRRDTEAFF
TRBJ2-3 | TRBD2 | TRBV7-2 | . | TGTGCCAGCAGTACCCCCGGGCTAGCGGGGGGGGGAAGGGATACGCAGTATTTT | CASSTPGLAGGGRDTQYF
TRBJ2-7 | . | TRBV27 | . | TGTGCCAGCAGATCGTTCGTGGGGGCGCGGACCTACGAGCAGTACTTC | CASRSFVGARTYEQYF
TRBJ2-7 | . | TRBV18 | few | TGTGCCAGCTCACCCACTCGCCCTTTAAGAGCCTCCTACGAGCAGTACTTC | CASSPTRPLRASYEQYF
TRBJ1-3 | . | TRBV6-1 | . | TGTGCCAGCGGTTCAGGGAATTTCAGAGGAAACACCATATATTTT | CASGSGNFRGNTIYF
TRBJ2-3 | TRBD2 | TRBV7-3 | . | TGTGCCAGCAGCTTAAACCCTAGCGGGCAAACAGATACGCAGTATTTT | CASSLNPSGQTDTQYF
TRBJ1-2 | TRBD1 | TRBV27 | . | TGTGCCAGCAGTTTCAAAACAGGGGGTATTCAAAATGGCTACACCTTC | CASSFKTGGIQNGYTF
TRBJ1-5 | . | TRBV4-1 | . | TGCGCCAGCAGCCAAGCTACCGATAGCAATCAGCCCCAGCATTTT | CASSQATDSNQPQHF
TRBJ1-2 | TRBD1 | TRBV20-1 | . | TGCAGTGCTAACAGGGGAGATGGCTACACCTTC | CSANRGDGYTF
TRBJ2-2 | TRBD2 | TRBV5-1 | few | TGCGCCAGCAGCTTTGGAGCGGGAGGCCTTCTGAACACCGGGGAGCTGTTTTTT | CASSFGAGGLLNTGELFF
TRBJ2-1 | . | TRBV7-2 | . | TGTGCCAGCAGCTTTGAACTAGCAAATGAGCAGTTCTTC | CASSFELANEQFF
TRBJ2-7 | . | TRBV5-1 | . | TGCGCCAGCAGCTTGGACAGGCACCGGGAGCAGTACTTC | CASSLDRHREQYF
TRBJ2-3 | . | TRBV4-2 | . | TGTGCCAGCAGCCAAGCCCTTTCCAGGTTGCGCACAGATACGCAGTATTTT | CASSQALSRLRTDTQYF
TRBJ2-7 | TRBD1 | TRBV28 | . | TGTGCCAGCAGTCAAGCCCCCGGGACAGGGAAGACCTACGAGCAGTACTTC | CASSQAPGTGKTYEQYF
TRBJ1-2 | . | TRBV19 | . | TGTGCCAGTAGTTTCTTCCAGGGCCCTGGGTGGTACACCTTC | CASSFFQGPGWYTF
TRBJ2-5 | TRBD2 | TRBV7-3 | . | TGTGCCAGCAGCCCTCTAGCGGGAATCCAAGAGACCCAGTACTTC | CASSPLAGIQETQYF
TRBJ2-3 | TRBD2 | TRBV5-1 | . | TGCGCCAGCAGCTTAGGACTAGCGGGGTCAGGGGATACGCAGTATTTT | CASSLGLAGSGDTQYF
TRBJ2-1 | TRBD2 | TRBV7-8 | . | TGTGCCAGCAGCACCCGACTAGCGGGAGCATCCTACAATGAGCAGTTCTTC | CASSTRLAGASYNEQFF
TRBJ2-7 | TRBD1 | TRBV18 | . | TGTGCCAGCTCACGGGACAGGGACTACGAGCAGTACTTC | CASSRDRDYEQYF
TRBJ1-5 | TRBD1 | TRBV10-3 | . | TGTGCCATCAGTGAGACGCTCACAGGACAGGGCGGTCAGCCCCAGCATTTT | CAISETLTGQGGQPQHF
TRBJ2-7 | TRBD2 | TRBV19 | . | TGTGCCAGTGAGGGTGGTGGGACTAGCGGGATGCGGCAGTACTTC | CASEGGGTSGMRQYF
TRBJ1-1 | . | TRBV9 | . | TGTGCCAGCAGCGTAGATCTGGGAGCTGGTGAAGCTTTCTTT | CASSVDLGAGEAFF
TRBJ2-5 | TRBD1 | TRBV18 | . | TGTGCCAGCTCACCTAACTCCAGGGGGTACCAAGAGACCCAGTACTTC | CASSPNSRGYQETQYF
TRBJ2-1 | . | TRBV12-3/TRBV12-4 | . | TGTGCCAGCAGTCCTGGACAAAATGAGCAGTTCTTC | CASSPGQNEQFF
TRBJ2-2 | TRBD2 | TRBV4-3 | . | TGCGCCAGCAGCCGAAGGAGCGGGGGGGCGAACACCGGGGAGCTGTTTTTT | CASSRRSGGANTGELFF
TRBJ2-7 | . | TRBV9 | . | TGTGCCAGCAGCGTTCTGGCAGATCCTTCCTACGAGCAGTACTTC | CASSVLADPSYEQYF
TRBJ1-6 | . | TRBV7-2 | . | TGTGCCAGCAGCTCAGGACTCCACAATTCACCCCTCCACTTT | CASSSGLHNSPLHF
TRBJ1-2 | TRBD1 | TRBV11-2 | . | TGTGCCAGCAGCTCGGGGACAGGGGGCGGCGGCTACACCTTC | CASSSGTGGGGYTF
TRBJ1-3 | . | TRBV7-8 | . | TGTGCCAGCAGCTTACGGGCAGGGCACTCTGGAAACACCATATATTTT | CASSLRAGHSGNTIYF
TRBJ2-1 | TRBD1 | TRBV29-1 | . | TGCAGCGCCGACAGGGGGTCCTACAATGAGCAGTTCTTC | CSADRGSYNEQFF
TRBJ1-2 | TRBD1 | TRBV5-1 | . | TGCGCCAGCACCGAAGACACAGGGGGCTATGGCTACACCTTC | CASTEDTGGYGYTF
TRBJ1-1 | . | TRBV20-1 | . | TGCAGTGCTCAGGCGAACACTGAAGCTTTCTTT | CSAQANTEAFF
TRBJ2-2 | TRBD2 | TRBV4-2 | . | TGTGCCAGCAGCCCCCGACTAGCGGGAGCGACGGCGAACACCGGGGAGCTGTTTTTT | CASSPRLAGATANTGELFF
TRBJ2-1 | . | TRBV29-1 | . | TGCAGCGTTGGCCCGATTGGGGGGAATGAGCAGTTCTTC | CSVGPIGGNEQFF
TRBJ1-5 | . | TRBV18 | . | TGTGCCAGCTCACCGACAACTGATCAGCCCCAGCATTTT | CASSPTTDQPQHF
TRBJ1-5 | TRBD1 | TRBV7-2 | . | TGTGCCAGCAGTCGGGACAGCGATCAGCCCCAGCATTTT | CASSRDSDQPQHF
TRBJ2-7 | TRBD1 | TRBV2 | . | TGTGCCAGCAGCTGGGGACAGGGGGGAAACGAGCAGTACTTC | CASSWGQGGNEQYF
TRBJ1-3 | . | TRBV5-1 | . | TGCGCCAGCAGCCCCGACAGCTCTGGAAACACCATATATTTT | CASSPDSSGNTIYF
TRBJ2-1 | TRBD2 | TRBV9 | few | TGTGCCAGCAGCGTAGCAAAAGCGGGGGTCGGTGAGCAGTTCTTC | CASSVAKAGVGEQFF
TRBJ1-5 | . | TRBV7-9 | . | TGTGCCAGCTCTCTAGGGGGAGAGCCCCAGCATTTT | CASSLGGEPQHF
TRBJ2-2 | TRBD2 | TRBV5-1 | many | TGCGCCAGCAGCTTGTTAGATACACTAGCGGGCGGGGAGCTGTTTTTT | CASSLLDTLAGGELFF
TRBJ2-7 | TRBD1 | TRBV10-3 | few | TGTGCCATCAGTGAGCCCGGGACAGGAAGAACCTACGAGCAGTACTTC | CAISEPGTGRTYEQYF
TRBJ2-2 | TRBD2 | TRBV11-2 | . | TGTGCCAGCAGCCCGGGACTAGCGGGAGTATGGGCCGGGGAGCTGTTTTTT | CASSPGLAGVWAGELFF
TRBJ2-3 | . | TRBV3-1/TRBV3-2 | . | TGTGCCAGCAGCCAAGATATTCAGGGCCGGAAAGGTACGCAGTATTTT | CASSQDIQGRKGTQYF
TRBJ2-2 | . | TRBV6-5 | . | TGTGCCAGCAGTTATGGGGGCGGAACCGGGGAGCTGTTTTTT | CASSYGGGTGELFF